This T cell receptor (beta chain) was obtained from a study of CD8 T cells in ankylosing spondylitis. Study outcomes and limitations: A TCR beta motif made of fewer than 10 highly homologous variants seemed typical of ankylosing spondylitis blood. Certain motif variants had earlier appeared in reactive arthritis synovial fluid and blood.

Germline loops: CDR1 SGHTA, CDR2 FQGNSA. The CDR3 loop spans 15 amino acids. The V end lost 1 base, the J end lost 4 bases, and 10 bases lay between the germline ends. The table lists this clonotype with a few counts. Its antigen remains unknown. Quantitative barcoded 5'-RACE was used to prepare TCR beta libraries. TCRdb independently ran MiXCR on the 5' RACE reads; one entry per CDR3 protein. Of around 890,000 distinct CDR3 sequences listed, 12% are singletons. The chain uses TRBV7-2 and TRBJ2-2, with a possible D match to TRBD1 (6 bases). Sequencing was done on a sample of blood, either unsorted or a sorted T cell fraction (not recorded which). The sequence was collected from a male donor with ankylosing spondylitis. The CDR3 DNA reads as TGTGCCAGCAGCTTAGACAGGGCGAGCACCGGGGAGCTGTTTTTT. This encodes CASSLDRASTGELFF.